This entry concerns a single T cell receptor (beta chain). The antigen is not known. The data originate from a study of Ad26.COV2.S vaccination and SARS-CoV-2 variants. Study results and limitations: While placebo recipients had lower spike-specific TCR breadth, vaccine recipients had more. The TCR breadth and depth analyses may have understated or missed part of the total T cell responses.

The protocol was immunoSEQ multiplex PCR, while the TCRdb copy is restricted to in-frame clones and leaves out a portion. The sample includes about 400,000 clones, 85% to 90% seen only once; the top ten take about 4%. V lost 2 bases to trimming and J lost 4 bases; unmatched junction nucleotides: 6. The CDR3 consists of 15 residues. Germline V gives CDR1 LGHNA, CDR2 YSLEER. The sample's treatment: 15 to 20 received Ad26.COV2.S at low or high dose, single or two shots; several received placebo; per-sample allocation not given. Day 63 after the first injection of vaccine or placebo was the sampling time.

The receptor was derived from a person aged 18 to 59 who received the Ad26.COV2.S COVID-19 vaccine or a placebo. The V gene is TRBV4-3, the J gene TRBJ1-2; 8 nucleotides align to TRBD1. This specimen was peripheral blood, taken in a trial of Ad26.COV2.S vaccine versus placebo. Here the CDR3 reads CASSQQTGEGYGYTF. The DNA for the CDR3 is TGCGCCAGCAGCCAACAGACAGGGGAAGGCTATGGCTACACCTTC.